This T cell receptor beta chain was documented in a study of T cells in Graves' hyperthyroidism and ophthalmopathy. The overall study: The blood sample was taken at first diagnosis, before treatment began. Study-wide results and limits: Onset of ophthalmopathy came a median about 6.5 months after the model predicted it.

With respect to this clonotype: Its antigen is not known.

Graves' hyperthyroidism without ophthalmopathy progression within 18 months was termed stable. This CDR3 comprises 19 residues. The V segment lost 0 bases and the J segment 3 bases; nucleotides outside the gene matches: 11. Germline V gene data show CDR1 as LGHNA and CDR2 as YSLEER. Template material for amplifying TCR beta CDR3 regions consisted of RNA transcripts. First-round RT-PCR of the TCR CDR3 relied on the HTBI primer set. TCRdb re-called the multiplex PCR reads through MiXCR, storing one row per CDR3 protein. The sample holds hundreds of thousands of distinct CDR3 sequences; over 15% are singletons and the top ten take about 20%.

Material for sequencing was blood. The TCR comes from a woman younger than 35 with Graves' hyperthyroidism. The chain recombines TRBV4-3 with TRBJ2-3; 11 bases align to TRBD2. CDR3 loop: CASSQDSLGLAGGTDTQYF. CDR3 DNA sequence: TGCGCCAGCAGCCAAGATTCCCTCGGGCTAGCGGGGGGAACAGATACGCAGTATTTT.